The clone carrying this TCR beta chain was observed a handful of times. Its antigen is currently unknown. The length of the CDR3 is 15 residues. V shed 6 bases and J 0 bases; nucleotides not matched to a gene: 3. In germline, CDR1 is MNHEY, CDR2 SVGAGI. TRB rearrangements spanning V, D and J were amplified using mixed TRB-A/B primers. MiXCR, applied by TCRdb to the multiplex PCR reads, yields one record per CDR3 protein. The sample records around 2,800 distinct CDR3 sequences, roughly 20% being singletons. These data are taken from a study of T cell repertoires in aging, cancer and after chemotherapy. Study-wide context: Pre- and post-chemotherapy samples were paired from glioblastoma patients treated with temozolomide-based therapy.

General observations from the study: Loss of evenness, beyond lost richness, contributed to age-related TCR diversity decline in cancer patients. Rebound thymic output was suggested by rising median generation probability during chemotherapy in each cancer cohort. No conclusions about immunological memory after chemotherapy can be drawn from the repertoire data.

Amplification of TCR beta used genomic DNA extracted from peripheral blood. This receptor was taken from a human donor with a solid tumor. Sequencing used blood. The chain employs TRBV6-5 and TRBJ2-7, with 12 positions matching TRBD2. CDR3 nucleotides: TGTGCCAGCAGCGAGGGACTAGCGGGCTCCTACGAGCAGTACTTC. Translating it yields CASSEGLAGSYEQYF.